What follows describes a single TCR beta chain. The entry originates in a study of blood T cell repertoires in COVID-19. In the original processing: For nucleated cells, counts were estimated from reference gene primer amplification. The protocol was immunoSEQ multiplex PCR, while the TCRdb copy is restricted to in-frame clones and leaves out a portion. V and J calls and clone size follow that table, whereas D and trimming were derived from the DNA. The sample carries roughly 110,000 clones, more than 80% recorded once. This CDR3 region has 15 residues. The V end was cut by 1 base, the J end by 0 bases, with 8 bases between. CDR1 is MGHRA and CDR2 is YSYEKL in the germline V gene.

The J gene is TRBJ2-3, the V gene TRBV4-1; D is ambiguous. The TCR comes from a woman in her forties or fifties with acute or convalescent COVID-19. Input material: peripheral blood. CDR3 sequence (DNA): TGCGCCAGCAGCCAAGTTTTCCCTAGCACAGATACGCAGTATTTT. Encoded protein: CASSQVFPSTDTQYF.